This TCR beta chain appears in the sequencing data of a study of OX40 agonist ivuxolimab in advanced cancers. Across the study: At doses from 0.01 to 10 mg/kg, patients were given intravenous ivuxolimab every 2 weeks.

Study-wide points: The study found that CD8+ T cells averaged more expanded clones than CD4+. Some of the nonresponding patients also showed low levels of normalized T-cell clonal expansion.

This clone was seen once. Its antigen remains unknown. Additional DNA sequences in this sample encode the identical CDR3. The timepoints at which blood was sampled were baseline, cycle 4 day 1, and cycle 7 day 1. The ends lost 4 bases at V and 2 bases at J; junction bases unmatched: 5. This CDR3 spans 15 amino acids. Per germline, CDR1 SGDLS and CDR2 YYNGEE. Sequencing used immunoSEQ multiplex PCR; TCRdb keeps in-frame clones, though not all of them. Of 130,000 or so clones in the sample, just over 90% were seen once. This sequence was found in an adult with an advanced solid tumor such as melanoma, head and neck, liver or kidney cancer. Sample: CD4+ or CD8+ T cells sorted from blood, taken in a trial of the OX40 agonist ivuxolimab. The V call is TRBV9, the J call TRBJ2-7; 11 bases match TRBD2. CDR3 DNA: TGTGCCAGCAGCACTAGCGGGGGCCAACCCTACGAGCAGTACTTC. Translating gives CASSTSGGQPYEQYF.